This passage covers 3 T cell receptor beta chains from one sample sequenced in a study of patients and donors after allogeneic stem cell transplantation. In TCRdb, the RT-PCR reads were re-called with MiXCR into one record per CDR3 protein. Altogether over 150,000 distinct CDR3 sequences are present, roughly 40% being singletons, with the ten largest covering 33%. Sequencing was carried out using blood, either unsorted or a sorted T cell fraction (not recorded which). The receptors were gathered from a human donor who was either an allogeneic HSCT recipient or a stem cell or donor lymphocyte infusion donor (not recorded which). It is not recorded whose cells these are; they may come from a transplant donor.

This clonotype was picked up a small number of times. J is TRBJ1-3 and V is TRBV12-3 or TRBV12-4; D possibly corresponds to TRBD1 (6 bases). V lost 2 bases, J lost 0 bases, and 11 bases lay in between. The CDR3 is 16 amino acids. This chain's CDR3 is CASSLRGALSGNTIYF. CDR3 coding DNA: TGTGCCAGCAGTTTACGGGGGGCCCTCTCTGGAAACACCATATATTTT.

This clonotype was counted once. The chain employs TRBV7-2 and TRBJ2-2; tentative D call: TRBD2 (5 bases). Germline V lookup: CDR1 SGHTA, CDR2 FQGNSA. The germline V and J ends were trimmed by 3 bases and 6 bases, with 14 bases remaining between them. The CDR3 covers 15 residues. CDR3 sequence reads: CASSLDSLAPGELFF. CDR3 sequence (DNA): TGTGCCAGCAGCTTGGACTCTCTGGCACCCGGGGAGCTGTTTTTT. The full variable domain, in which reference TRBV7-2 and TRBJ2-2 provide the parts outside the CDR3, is GAGVSQSPSNKVTEKGKDVELRCDPISGHTALYWYRQSLGQGLEFLIYFQGNSAPDKSGLPSDRFSAERTGGSVSTLTIQRTQQEDSAVYLCASSLDSLAPGELFFGEGSRLTVL.

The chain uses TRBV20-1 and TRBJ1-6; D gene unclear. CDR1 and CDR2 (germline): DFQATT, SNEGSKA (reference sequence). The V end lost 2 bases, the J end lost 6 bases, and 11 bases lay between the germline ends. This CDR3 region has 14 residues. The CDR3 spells CSARFAVLNSPLHF. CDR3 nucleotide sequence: TGCAGTGCTAGATTTGCGGTACTTAATTCACCCCTCCACTTT.